In its sample, the clone carrying this T cell receptor (beta chain) was seen many times. This record belongs to a study of patients and donors after allogeneic stem cell transplantation. Germline CDR1 and CDR2: DFQATT and SNEGSKA (reference sequence). The CDR3 is 14 residues long. The V gene end was trimmed by 3 bases and the J gene end by 2 bases; junction bases not matched to a gene: 2. TCRdb reprocessed the RT-PCR reads with MiXCR, giving one entry per CDR3 protein. In the table there are some 60,000 distinct CDR3 sequences, about an eighth of which are singletons. The gene calls are TRBV20-1 and TRBJ2-1; TRBD2 matches at 9 bases. The source material was blood, either unsorted or a sorted T cell fraction (not recorded which). The sequence derives from a human donor who was either an allogeneic HSCT recipient or a stem cell or donor lymphocyte infusion donor (not recorded which). It is not recorded whose cells these are; they may come from a transplant donor. The CDR3: CSARGGRAYNEQFF. In DNA, the CDR3 is TGCAGTGCTAGGGGCGGGAGGGCCTACAATGAGCAGTTCTTC.